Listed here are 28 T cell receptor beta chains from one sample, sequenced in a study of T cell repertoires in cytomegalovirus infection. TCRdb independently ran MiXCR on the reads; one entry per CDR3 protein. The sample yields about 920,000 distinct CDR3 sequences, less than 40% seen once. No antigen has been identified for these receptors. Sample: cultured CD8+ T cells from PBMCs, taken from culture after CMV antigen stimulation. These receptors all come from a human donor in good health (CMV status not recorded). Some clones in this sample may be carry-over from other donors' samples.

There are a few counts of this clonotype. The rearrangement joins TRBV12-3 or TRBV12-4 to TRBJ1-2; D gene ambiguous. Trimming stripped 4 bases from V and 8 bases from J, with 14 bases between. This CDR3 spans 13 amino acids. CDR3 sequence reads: CASSSRGGLGYTF. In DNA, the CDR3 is TGTGCCAGCAGTTCCCGGGGAGGGCTGGGCTACACCTTC.

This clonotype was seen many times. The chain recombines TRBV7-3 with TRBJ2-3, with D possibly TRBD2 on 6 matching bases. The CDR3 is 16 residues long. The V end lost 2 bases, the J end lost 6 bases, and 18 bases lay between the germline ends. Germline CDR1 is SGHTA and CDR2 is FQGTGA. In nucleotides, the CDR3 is TGTGCCAGCAGCTTAGGGTGGGGCGGGGATGGGGATACGCAGTATTTT. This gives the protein CASSLGWGGDGDTQYF.

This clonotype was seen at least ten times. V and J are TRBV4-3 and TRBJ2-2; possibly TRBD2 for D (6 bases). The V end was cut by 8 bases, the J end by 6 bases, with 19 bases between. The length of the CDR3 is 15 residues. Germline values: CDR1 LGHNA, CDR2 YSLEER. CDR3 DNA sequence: TGCGCCAGCGAGCCACGGAGGGGTCGGGCCGGGGAGCTGTTTTTT. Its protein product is CASEPRRGRAGELFF.

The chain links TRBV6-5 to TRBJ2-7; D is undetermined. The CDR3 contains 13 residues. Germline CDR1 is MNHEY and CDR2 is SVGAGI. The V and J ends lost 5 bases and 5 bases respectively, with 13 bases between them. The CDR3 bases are TGTGCCAGCAGTGTGAAGGGATCCCACGAGCAGTACTTC. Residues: CASSVKGSHEQYF.

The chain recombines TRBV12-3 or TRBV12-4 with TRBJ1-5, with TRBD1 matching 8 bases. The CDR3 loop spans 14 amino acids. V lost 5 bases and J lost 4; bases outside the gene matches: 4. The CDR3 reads CASSGDRRNQPQHF. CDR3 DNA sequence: TGTGCCAGCAGTGGGGACAGGAGGAATCAGCCCCAGCATTTT.

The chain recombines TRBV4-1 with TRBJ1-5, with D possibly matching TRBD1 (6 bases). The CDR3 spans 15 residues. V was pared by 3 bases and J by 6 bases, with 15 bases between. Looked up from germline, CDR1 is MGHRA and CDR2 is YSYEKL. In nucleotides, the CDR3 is TGCGCCAGCAGCCAGGAACAGGGACTTGGTCAGCCCCAGCATTTT. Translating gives CASSQEQGLGQPQHF.

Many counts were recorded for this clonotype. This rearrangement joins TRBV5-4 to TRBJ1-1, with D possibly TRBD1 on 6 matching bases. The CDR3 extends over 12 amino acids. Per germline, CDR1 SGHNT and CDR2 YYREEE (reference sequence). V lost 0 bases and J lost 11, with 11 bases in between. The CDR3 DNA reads TGTGCCAGCAGCTTGGAACAGGGTTCGGCTTTCTTT. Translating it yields CASSLEQGSAFF.

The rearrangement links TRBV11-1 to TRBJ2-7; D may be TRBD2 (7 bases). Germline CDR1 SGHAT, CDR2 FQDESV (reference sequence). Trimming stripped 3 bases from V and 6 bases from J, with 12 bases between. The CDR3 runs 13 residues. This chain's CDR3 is CASSFGGPVEQYF. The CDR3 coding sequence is TGTGCCAGCAGCTTCGGGGGGCCAGTCGAGCAGTACTTC.

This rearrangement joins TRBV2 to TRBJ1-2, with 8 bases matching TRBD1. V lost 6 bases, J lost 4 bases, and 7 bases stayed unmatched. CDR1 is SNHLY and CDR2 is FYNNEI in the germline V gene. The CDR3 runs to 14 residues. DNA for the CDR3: TGTGCCAGCAGAGGCAGGGGGCTAAGCTATGGCTACACCTTC. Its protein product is CASRGRGLSYGYTF.

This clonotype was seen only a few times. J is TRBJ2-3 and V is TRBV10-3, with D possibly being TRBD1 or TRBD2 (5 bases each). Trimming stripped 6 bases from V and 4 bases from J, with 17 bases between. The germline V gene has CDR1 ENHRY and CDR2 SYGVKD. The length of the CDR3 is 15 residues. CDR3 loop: CAIRPTEEVADTQYF. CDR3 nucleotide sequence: TGTGCCATCAGACCGACAGAGGAGGTTGCAGATACGCAGTATTTT.

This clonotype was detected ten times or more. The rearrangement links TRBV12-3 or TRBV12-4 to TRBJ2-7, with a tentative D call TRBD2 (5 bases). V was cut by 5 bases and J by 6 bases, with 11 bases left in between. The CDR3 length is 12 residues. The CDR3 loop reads CASSPWRFEQYF. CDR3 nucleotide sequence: TGTGCCAGCAGTCCTTGGAGGTTCGAGCAGTACTTC.

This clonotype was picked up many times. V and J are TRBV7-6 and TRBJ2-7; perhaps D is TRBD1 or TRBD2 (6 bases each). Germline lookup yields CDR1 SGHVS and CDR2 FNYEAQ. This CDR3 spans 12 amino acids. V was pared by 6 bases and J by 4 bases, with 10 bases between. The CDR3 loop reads CASRGAGYEQYF. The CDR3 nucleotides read TGTGCCAGCAGGGGGGCGGGATACGAGCAGTACTTC.

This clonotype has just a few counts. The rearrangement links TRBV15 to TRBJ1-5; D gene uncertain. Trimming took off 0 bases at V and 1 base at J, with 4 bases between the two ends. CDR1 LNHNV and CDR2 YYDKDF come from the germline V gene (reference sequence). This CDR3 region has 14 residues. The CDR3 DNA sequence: TGTGCCACCAGCAGAGATCGGAGCAATCAGCCCCAGCATTTT. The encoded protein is CATSRDRSNQPQHF.

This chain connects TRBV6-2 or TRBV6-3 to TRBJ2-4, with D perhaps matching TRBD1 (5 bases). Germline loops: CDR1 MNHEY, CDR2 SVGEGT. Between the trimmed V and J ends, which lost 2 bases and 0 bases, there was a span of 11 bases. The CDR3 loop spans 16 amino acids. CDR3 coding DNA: TGTGCCAGCAGTTACACAAACAGGCTAGCCAAAAACATTCAGTACTTC. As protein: CASSYTNRLAKNIQYF.

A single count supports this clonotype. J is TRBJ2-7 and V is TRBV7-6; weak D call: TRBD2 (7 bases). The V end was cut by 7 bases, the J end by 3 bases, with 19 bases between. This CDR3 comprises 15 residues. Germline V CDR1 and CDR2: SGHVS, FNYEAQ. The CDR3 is CASTVAGGAVYEQYF. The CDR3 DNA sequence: TGTGCCAGCACAGTAGCTGGGGGGGCGGTCTACGAGCAGTACTTC.

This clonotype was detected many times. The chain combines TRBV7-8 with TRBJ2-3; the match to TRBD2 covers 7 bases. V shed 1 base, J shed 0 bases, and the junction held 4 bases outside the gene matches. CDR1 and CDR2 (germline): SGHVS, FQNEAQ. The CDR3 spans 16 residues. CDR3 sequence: CASSLGISGSTDTQYF. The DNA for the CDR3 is TGTGCCAGCAGCTTAGGTATTAGCGGGAGCACAGATACGCAGTATTTT.

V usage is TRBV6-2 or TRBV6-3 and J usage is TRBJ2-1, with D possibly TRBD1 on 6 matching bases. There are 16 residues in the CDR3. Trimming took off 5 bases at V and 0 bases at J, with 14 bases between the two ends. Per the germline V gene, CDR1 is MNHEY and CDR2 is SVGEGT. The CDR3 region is CASSPRGISSYNEQFF. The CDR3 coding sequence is TGTGCCAGCAGTCCTAGGGGGATAAGCTCCTACAATGAGCAGTTCTTC.

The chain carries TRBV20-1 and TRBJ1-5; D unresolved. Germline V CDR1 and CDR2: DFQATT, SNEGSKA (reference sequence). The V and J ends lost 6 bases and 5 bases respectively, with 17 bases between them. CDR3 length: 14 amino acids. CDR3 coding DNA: TGCAGTGCGGAGGAGGGATTTGGGTATCAGCCCCAGCATTTT. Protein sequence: CSAEEGFGYQPQHF.

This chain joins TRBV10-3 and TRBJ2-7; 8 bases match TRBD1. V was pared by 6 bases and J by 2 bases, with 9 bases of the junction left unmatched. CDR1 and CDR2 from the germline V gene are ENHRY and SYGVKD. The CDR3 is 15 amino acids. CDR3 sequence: CAIRTPDRVAYEQYF. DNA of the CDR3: TGTGCCATCAGGACTCCGGACAGGGTTGCCTACGAGCAGTACTTC.

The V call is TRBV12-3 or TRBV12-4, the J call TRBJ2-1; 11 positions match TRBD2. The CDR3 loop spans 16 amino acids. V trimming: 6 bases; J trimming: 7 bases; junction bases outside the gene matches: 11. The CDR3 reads CASSSLLAGAGNEQFF. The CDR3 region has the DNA TGTGCCAGCAGCTCCCTACTAGCGGGGGCGGGGAATGAGCAGTTCTTC.

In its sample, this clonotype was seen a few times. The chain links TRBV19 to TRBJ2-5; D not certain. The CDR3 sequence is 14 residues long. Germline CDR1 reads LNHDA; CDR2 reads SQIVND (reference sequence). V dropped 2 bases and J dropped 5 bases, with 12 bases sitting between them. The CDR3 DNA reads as TGTGCCAGTAGTATAAGGCAGGATTCGGAGACCCAGTACTTC. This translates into CASSIRQDSETQYF.

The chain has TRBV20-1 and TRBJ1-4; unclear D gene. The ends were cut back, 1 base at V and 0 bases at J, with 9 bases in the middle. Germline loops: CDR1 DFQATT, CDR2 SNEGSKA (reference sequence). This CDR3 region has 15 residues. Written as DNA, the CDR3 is TGCAGTGCTAGAGCCTCAACTTCAACTAATGAAAAACTGTTTTTT. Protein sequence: CSARASTSTNEKLFF.

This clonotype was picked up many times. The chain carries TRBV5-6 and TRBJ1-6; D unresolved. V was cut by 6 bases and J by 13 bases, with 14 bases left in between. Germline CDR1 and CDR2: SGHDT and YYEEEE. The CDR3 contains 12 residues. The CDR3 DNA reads TGTGCCAGCACAGAGAAAGGGTATCCCCTCCACTTT. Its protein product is CASTEKGYPLHF.

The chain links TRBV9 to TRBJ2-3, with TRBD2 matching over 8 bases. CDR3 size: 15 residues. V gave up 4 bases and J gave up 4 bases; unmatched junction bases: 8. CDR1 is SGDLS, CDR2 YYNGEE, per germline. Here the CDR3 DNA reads TGTGCCAGCAGCTCCTGGACTAGCTCCGCAGATACGCAGTATTTT. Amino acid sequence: CASSSWTSSADTQYF.

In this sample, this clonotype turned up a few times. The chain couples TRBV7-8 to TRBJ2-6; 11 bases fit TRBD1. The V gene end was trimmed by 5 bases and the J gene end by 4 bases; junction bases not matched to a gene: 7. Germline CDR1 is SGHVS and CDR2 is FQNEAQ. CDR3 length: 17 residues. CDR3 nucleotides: TGTGCCAGCAGCCTCGGACAGGGGGCGATCGGGGCCAACGTCCTGACTTTC. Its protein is CASSLGQGAIGANVLTF.

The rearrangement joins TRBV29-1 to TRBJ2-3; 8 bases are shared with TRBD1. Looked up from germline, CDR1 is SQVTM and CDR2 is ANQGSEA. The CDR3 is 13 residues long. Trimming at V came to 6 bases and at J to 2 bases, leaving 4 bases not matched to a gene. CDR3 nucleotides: TGCAGCGTCTGGACAGGGATCACAGATACGCAGTATTTT. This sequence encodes CSVWTGITDTQYF.

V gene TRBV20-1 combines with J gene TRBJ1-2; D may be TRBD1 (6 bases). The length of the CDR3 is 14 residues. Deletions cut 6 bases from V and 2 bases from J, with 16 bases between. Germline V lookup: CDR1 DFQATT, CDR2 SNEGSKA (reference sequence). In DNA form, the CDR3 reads TGCAGTGCCGAGGGGCAGGGGAAAAACTATGGCTACACCTTC. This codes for CSAEGQGKNYGYTF.

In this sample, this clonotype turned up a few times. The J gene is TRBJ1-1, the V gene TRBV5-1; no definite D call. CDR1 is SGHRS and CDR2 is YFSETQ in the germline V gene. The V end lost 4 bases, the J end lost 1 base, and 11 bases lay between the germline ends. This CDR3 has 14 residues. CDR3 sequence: CASSTWTENTEAFF. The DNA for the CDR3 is TGCGCCAGCAGCACCTGGACGGAGAACACTGAAGCTTTCTTT.